This TCR beta chain was obtained from a study of cytomegalovirus exposure and HLA in healthy donors. Study-level findings and limits: Researchers reportedly found TCR beta sequences accurately predicted most subjects' HLA-A and HLA-B alleles. Later on, an analysis showed TCR association rates differing by HLA locus, with DRB1 the most and HLA-C the fewest. In a later analysis, specific HLA alleles were associated with 15,000 or so TCR beta sequences at a 0.05 false discovery rate.

As to this clone: What it binds is unknown.

The study ran its PCR with 60 Vbeta and 13 Jbeta primers. Clones were sequenced by immunoSEQ multiplex PCR, and TCRdb holds only the in-frame ones, with some missing. This sample has over 85,000 clones, with around 86% found just once. Germline CDR1 and CDR2: SGHAT and FQNNGV. V was shortened by 1 base and J by 3 bases, with 9 bases between the two germline ends. The CDR3 extends over 15 amino acids. The chain has TRBV11-2 and TRBJ1-4; no definite D call. Sequences were obtained from PBMCs. This TCR was recovered from a female donor in good health and CMV-seropositive. This chain's CDR3 is CASSLVSGSNEKLFF. The CDR3 nucleotides are TGTGCCAGCAGCTTAGTTTCGGGATCTAATGAAAAACTGTTTTTT.